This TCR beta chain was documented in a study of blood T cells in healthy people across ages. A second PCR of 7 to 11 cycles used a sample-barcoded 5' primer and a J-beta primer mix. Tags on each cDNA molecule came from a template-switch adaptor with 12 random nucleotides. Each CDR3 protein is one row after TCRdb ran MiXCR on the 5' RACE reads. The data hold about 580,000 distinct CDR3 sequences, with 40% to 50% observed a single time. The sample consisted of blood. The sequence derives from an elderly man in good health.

CDR3 coding DNA: TGCGCCAGCAGCCAAGAGGGAAGCGGGGCTTACAATGAGCAGTTCTTC. It yields the protein CASSQEGSGAYNEQFF. This chain uses TRBV4-1 with TRBJ2-1, with 7 nucleotides matching TRBD2. The V gene end was trimmed by 0 bases and the J gene end by 4 bases; junction bases not matched to a gene: 6. The CDR3 contains 16 residues. CDR1 and CDR2 (germline): MGHRA, YSYEKL.